This passage covers 5 T cell receptor beta chains from one sample sequenced in a study of blood T cell repertoires in COVID-19. The protocol was immunoSEQ multiplex PCR, while the TCRdb copy is restricted to in-frame clones and leaves out a portion. The top ten hold approximately 11% of the sample, which has 55,000 to 70,000 clones, about nine tenths seen once. Sequencing was performed on peripheral blood. These receptors were obtained from a woman under 30 with acute or convalescent COVID-19.

The chain is built from TRBV7-2 and TRBJ2-1, with a tentative D call TRBD2 (6 bases). The V gene's germline CDR1 is SGHTA and CDR2 FQGNSA. The CDR3 extends over 17 amino acids. V was trimmed by 5 bases and J by 0 bases, leaving 17 bases between them. The CDR3 loop reads CASSPVGTSSSYNEQFF. The CDR3 DNA reads TGTGCCAGCAGCCCTGTGGGAACTAGCAGCTCCTACAATGAGCAGTTCTTC.

The chain employs TRBV9 and TRBJ2-4, with D possibly being TRBD2 (6 bases). Trimming pared 3 bases from V and 3 bases from J, leaving 16 bases between. This CDR3 region has 16 residues. CDR1 is SGDLS and CDR2 is YYNGEE in the germline V gene. The CDR3 nucleotides read TGTGCCAGCAGCGACGATCCCGGGAGCTACAAAAACATTCAGTACTTC. As protein: CASSDDPGSYKNIQYF.

This chain uses TRBV5-8 with TRBJ1-5; D is ambiguous. CDR3 length: 12 residues. V shed 4 bases and J shed 11 bases, with 13 bases lying between them. Germline values: CDR1 SGHTS, CDR2 YDEGEE. The CDR3 sequence is CASSTRFWAQHF. Written as DNA, the CDR3 is TGTGCCAGCAGCACGAGGTTTTGGGCCCAGCATTTT.

In its sample, this clone was seen once. V gene TRBV6-1 combines with J gene TRBJ1-3; D is ambiguous. The germline CDR1 and CDR2 sequences are MNHNS and SASEGT. This CDR3 is 15 amino acids long. V was cut by 2 bases and J by 0 bases, with 8 bases left in between. Written as DNA, the CDR3 is TGTGCCAGCAGTGAACGGCGGAACTCTGGAAACACCATATATTTT. Translating gives CASSERRNSGNTIYF.

The rearrangement uses TRBV2 and TRBJ1-1; TRBD1 matches at 9 bases. Germline CDR1 and CDR2: SNHLY and FYNNEI. This CDR3 has 14 amino acids. V lost 7 bases, J lost 4 bases, and 7 bases stayed unmatched. CDR3 DNA sequence: TGTGCCAGCAAAGGGACAGGGAGTTTCACTGAAGCTTTCTTT. Its translation is CASKGTGSFTEAFF.